This T cell receptor beta chain was found in a study of T cells after posttransplantation cyclophosphamide (dated by TCRdb to 2016 to 2017). For context, the study as a whole: Using TRB sequencing, the study followed how the T cell repertoire rebuilt after myeloablative bone marrow transplantation with posttransplantation cyclophosphamide given as GVHD prophylaxis. Blood from all 34 PTCy patients who had 1-year posttransplant specimens underwent TRB sequencing. Public TRB sequences were checked against a database of over 3,000 sequences associated with responses to pathogens, tumor antigens, self-antigens and alloantigens. TRB sequencing was also done on up to roughly 3 additional blood samples from 2 to 5.2 years after transplant in 3 patients, and on pretransplant blood from several patients. Samples from some 32 PTCy-treated patients and over 15 related bone marrow donors of those patients were subjected to antigen receptor sequencing. Because TRA and TRB clonality correlated tightly in roughly nine samples, later TCR analyses were limited to TRB. Broader findings and caveats from the paper: The TRB repertoires of T cells infiltrating skin or GI tract showed only limited overlap with the TRB repertoires of T cells in blood. Across around 40 patients, TRB clonality was highly associated with recipient CMV seropositivity and CMV reactivation, and diversity in PTCy patients was similar to diversity in CNI/methotrexate controls. Donor-recipient similarity was low at 1-2 months but rose over the first year, and later blood repertoires were often dominated by donor CD8+ memory clones.

TRB sequencing used genomic DNA with the immunoSEQ assay at survey resolution or the hsTCRB kit. Regarding the original processing steps: Initial read processing used immunoSEQ software, and repertoire analyses used the LymphoSeq R package. Clonality was computed as 1 minus normalized Shannon entropy; Gini coefficient was also calculated for each TRB dataset. To infer phenotypes in unsorted samples, TRB sequences from sorted subsets of the recipient or donor were mapped onto the unsorted samples of the same recipient. This immuneACCESS table, as held by TCRdb, lists in-frame sequences with V and J called but not all clones. Of the missing ones, under half trace to an unresolved V gene in checked studies; the others have no known cause. V and J calls and clone size follow that table, whereas D and trimming were derived from the DNA. For this sample, some 7,900 clones appear and none is a singleton. Approximately 6% of the sample comes from the top ten.

By sample share, this clone is medium-sized (0.01 to 0.1%). Its specific antigen is unknown. No base-level quality is on record; no much larger clone is a single base apart. The treatment or condition label, read with the paper, signifies: high-dose cyclophosphamide on days +3 and +4 as single-agent GVHD prophylaxis. PTCy patients received busulfan and fludarabine conditioning, a related or unrelated marrow graft, and cyclophosphamide on days +3 and +4. PTCy-treated patients came from a prospective multi-institutional clinical trial. Peripheral blood and bone marrow mononuclear cells were isolated by Ficoll-Hypaque density centrifugation and were cryopreserved. V is pruned by 6 bases and J by 4 bases, leaving 5 bases of the junction without a gene match. From a lookup of the germline V gene, CDR1 and CDR2 are MNHEY and SVGEGT. The CDR3 starts with the cysteine, ends with the phenylalanine, and has 14 residues. The CDR3 DNA has 42 bases and is translated from base 1.

This TCR derives from a young adult male patient who received an allogeneic stem cell transplant from an unrelated donor, was CMV-positive, and had acute and chronic GVHD. After a transplant, some of the T cells may come from the graft donor. Sequences were derived from PBMCs, sampled after an allogeneic stem cell transplant with post-transplant cyclophosphamide. The rearranged segments are TRBV6-2 or TRBV6-3 and TRBJ2-1; 8 central bases correspond to TRBD1. The DNA sequence reads TGTGCCAGCAGGCCCCAGGGGGCGTACAATGAGCAGTTCTTC. It codes for CASRPQGAYNEQFF.